These T cell receptor beta chains were read from a single sample in a study of technical replicates of blood from a few donors. Sequenced by immunoSEQ multiplex PCR; TCRdb stores in-frame clones only, minus some. The table lists tens of thousands of clones, just under 95% of them singletons, with about 0.23% in the top ten. The material sequenced was T cells isolated from PBMCs. The receptor set was obtained from a human donor in good health. Each CDR3 is given with its conserved first and last residue. A D gene is named only where the DNA matches it firmly.

CDR3 protein | CDR3 DNA | J gene | CDR3 length | V gene | D gene
CASSPGLAGVETQYF | TGTGCCAGCAGCCCGGGACTAGCGGGAGTAGAGACCCAGTACTTC | TRBJ2-5 | 15 | TRBV28 | TRBD2
CSIPTGAGELFF | TGCAGCATTCCCACAGGGGCCGGGGAGCTGTTTTTT | TRBJ2-2 | 12 | TRBV29-1 | TRBD1
CASGARAGEYEQYF | TGCGCCAGCGGCGCGCGCGCGGGAGAGTACGAGCAGTACTTC | TRBJ2-7 | 14 | TRBV5-1 | TRBD2
CASSIDALSAAFF | TGTGCCAGTAGTATAGATGCCCTGTCCGCGGCTTTCTTT | TRBJ1-1 | 13 | TRBV19 | .
CASSQDRVAHSPLHF | TGCGCCAGCAGCCAAGACAGGGTTGCCCATTCACCCCTCCACTTT | TRBJ1-6 | 15 | TRBV5-1 | TRBD1
CSVEGIGGVPSTTSSTSGRWF | . | TRBJ2-7 | 21 | TRBV29-1 | .
CASSKGLEGTGELFF | TGTGCCAGCAGCAAGGGACTAGAAGGCACCGGGGAGCTGTTTTTT | TRBJ2-2 | 15 | TRBV5-5 | TRBD2
CASSFPPPLAGENEQFF | TGTGCCAGCAGCTTCCCCCCTCCACTAGCGGGAGAGAATGAGCAGTTCTTC | TRBJ2-1 | 17 | TRBV7-9 | TRBD2
CASSPETWRGQGYTF | TGTGCCAGCAGTCCTGAGACTTGGCGGGGGCAAGGCTACACCTTC | TRBJ1-2 | 15 | TRBV28 | .
CASSVGQKETQYF | TGTGCCAGCAGCGTGGGACAGAAAGAGACCCAGTACTTC | TRBJ2-5 | 13 | TRBV9 | TRBD1
CASSPTPGTGGNEQYF | TGCGCCAGCAGCCCCACGCCCGGGACAGGGGGGAACGAGCAGTACTTC | TRBJ2-7 | 16 | TRBV4-1 | TRBD1
CASSESDTIYF | TGTGCCAGCAGTGAGTCGGACACCATATATTTT | TRBJ1-3 | 11 | TRBV2 | .